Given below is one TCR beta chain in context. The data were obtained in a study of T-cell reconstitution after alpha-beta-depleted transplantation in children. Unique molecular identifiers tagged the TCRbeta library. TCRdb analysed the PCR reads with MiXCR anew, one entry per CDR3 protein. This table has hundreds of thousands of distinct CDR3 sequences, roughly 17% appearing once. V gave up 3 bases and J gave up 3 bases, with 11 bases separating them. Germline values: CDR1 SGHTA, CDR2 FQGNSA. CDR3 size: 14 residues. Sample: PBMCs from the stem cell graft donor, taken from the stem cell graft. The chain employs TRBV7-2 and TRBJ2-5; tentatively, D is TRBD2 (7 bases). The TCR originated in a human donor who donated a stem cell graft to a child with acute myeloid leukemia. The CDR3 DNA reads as TGTGCCAGCAGCTTTGGGGGGGCGGAAGAGACCCAGTACTTC. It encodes CASSFGGAEETQYF. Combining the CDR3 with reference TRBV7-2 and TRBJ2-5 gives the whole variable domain GAGVSQSPSNKVTEKGKDVELRCDPISGHTALYWYRQSLGQGLEFLIYFQGNSAPDKSGLPSDRFSAERTGGSVSTLTIQRTQQEDSAVYLCASSFGGAEETQYFGPGTRLLVL.